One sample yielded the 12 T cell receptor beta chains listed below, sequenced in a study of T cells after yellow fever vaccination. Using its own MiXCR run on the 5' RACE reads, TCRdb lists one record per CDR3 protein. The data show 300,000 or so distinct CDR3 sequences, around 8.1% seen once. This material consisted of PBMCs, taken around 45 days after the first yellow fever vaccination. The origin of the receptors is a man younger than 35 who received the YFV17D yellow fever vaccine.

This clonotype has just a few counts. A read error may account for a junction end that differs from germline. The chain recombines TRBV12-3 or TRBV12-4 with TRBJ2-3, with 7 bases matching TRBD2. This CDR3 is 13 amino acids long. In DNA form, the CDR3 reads TGTGCCACCAAGGGAGGGCTCACACATACGCAGTATTTT. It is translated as CATKGGLTHTQYF.

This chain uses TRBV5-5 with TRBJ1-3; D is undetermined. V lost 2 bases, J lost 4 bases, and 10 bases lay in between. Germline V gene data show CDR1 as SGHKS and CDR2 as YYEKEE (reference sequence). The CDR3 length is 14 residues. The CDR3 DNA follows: TGTGCCAGCAGCTTCGGGGATTTCGGAAACACCATATATTTT. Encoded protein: CASSFGDFGNTIYF.

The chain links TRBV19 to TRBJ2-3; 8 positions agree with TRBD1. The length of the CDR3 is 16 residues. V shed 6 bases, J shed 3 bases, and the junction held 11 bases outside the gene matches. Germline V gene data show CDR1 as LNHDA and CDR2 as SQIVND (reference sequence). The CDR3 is CASRNGQGPGTDTQYF. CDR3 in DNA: TGTGCCAGTAGGAACGGACAGGGTCCGGGGACAGATACGCAGTATTTT.

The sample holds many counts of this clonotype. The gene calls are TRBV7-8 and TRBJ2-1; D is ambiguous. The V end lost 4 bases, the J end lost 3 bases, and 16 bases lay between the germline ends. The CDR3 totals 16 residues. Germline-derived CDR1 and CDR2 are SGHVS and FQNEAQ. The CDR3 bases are TGTGCCAGCAGCTCCTGGTCCAAGGATTTCTACAATGAGCAGTTCTTC. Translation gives CASSSWSKDFYNEQFF.

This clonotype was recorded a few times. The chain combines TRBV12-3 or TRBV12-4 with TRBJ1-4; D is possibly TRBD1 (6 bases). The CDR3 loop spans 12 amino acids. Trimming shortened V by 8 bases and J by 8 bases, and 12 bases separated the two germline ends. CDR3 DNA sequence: TGTGCCAGCGGGCGGGACACCGAAAAACTGTTTTTT. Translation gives CASGRDTEKLFF.

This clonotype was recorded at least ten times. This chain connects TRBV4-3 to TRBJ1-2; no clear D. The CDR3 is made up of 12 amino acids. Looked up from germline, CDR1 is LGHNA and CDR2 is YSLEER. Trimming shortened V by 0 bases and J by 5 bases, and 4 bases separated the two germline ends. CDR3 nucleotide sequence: TGCGCCAGCAGCCAAGAGGGGTATGGCTACACCTTC. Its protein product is CASSQEGYGYTF.

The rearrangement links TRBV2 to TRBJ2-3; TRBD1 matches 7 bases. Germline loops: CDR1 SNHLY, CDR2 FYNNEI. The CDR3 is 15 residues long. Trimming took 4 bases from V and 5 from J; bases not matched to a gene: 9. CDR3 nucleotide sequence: TGTGCCAGCAGTGCCCGGGACAGCACAAGAGATACGCAGTATTTT. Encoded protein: CASSARDSTRDTQYF.

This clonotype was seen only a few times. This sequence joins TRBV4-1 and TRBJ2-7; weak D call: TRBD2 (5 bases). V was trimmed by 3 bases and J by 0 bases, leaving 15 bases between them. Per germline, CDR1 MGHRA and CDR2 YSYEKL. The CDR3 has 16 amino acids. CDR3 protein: CASSHGGADSSYEQYF. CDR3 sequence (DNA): TGCGCCAGCAGCCACGGCGGAGCGGATAGCTCCTACGAGCAGTACTTC.

The CDR3 region has the DNA TGTGCCAGCAGCCCGGGGGCCGGGGGGGGTAAAGATACGCAGTATTTT. Its translation: CASSPGAGGGKDTQYF. J is TRBJ2-3 and V is TRBV3-1; 8 bases are a match to TRBD2. The V gene end was trimmed by 4 bases and the J gene end by 5 bases; junction bases not matched to a gene: 11. The CDR3 runs to 16 residues. Germline V CDR1 and CDR2: LGHDT, YNNKEL (reference sequence).

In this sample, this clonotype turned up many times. Here the CDR3 reads CASSQDWTGGQPQHF. CDR3 sequence (DNA): TGCGCCAGCAGCCAAGACTGGACAGGGGGGCAGCCCCAGCATTTT. The J gene is TRBJ1-5, the V gene TRBV4-3; 10 bases are a match to TRBD1. This CDR3 has 15 amino acids. The V and J ends lost 0 bases and 7 bases, in that order; junction bases with no gene match: 3. CDR1 and CDR2 (germline): LGHNA, YSLEER.

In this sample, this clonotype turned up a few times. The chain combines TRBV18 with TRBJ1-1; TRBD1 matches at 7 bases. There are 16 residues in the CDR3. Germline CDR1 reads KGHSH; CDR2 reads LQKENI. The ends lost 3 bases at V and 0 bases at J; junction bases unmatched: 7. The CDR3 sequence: CASSPLQGILNTEAFF. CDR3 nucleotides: TGTGCCAGCTCACCCCTACAGGGGATATTGAACACTGAAGCTTTCTTT.

CDR3 nucleotide sequence: TGTGCCAGCAGTGGGACTAGCGGGGCAGAGACCCAGTACTTC. It is translated as CASSGTSGAETQYF. This chain links TRBV2 with TRBJ2-5, with 12 bases fitting TRBD2. The germline CDR1 and CDR2 sequences are SNHLY and FYNNEI. This CDR3 contains 14 residues. J was trimmed by 4 bases and V by 4 bases; bases with no gene match: 1.